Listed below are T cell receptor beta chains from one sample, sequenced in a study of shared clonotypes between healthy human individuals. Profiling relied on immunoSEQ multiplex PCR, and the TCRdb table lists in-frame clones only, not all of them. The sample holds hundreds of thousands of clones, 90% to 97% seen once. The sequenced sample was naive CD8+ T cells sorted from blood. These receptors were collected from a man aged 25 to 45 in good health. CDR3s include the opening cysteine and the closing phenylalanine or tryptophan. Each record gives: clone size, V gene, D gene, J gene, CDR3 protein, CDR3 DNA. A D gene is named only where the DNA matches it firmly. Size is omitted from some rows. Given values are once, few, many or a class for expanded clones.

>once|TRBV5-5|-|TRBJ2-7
CASSTPARGRVAGTYEQYF
TGTGCCAGCAGCACCCCGGCCAGGGGGCGGGTAGCGGGAACCTACGAGCAGTACTTC
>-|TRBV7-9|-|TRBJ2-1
CASSLISLNEQFF
TGTGCCAGCAGCTTAATATCATTAAATGAGCAGTTCTTC
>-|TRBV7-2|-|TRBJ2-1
CASSSGAGDNEQFF
TGTGCCAGCAGCTCCGGGGCTGGAGACAATGAGCAGTTCTTC
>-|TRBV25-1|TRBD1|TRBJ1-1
CASSPTGEWMNTEAFF
TGTGCCAGCAGTCCAACAGGGGAGTGGATGAACACTGAAGCTTTCTTT
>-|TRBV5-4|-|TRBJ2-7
CASSNRDERYEQYF
TGTGCCAGCAGCAACCGGGACGAACGCTACGAGCAGTACTTC
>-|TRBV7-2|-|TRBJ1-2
CASSTSRQVNYGYTF
TGTGCCAGCAGCACGTCCCGACAGGTTAACTATGGCTACACCTTC
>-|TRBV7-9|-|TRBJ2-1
CASTQSALDEQFF
TGTGCCAGCACCCAATCCGCCCTGGATGAGCAGTTCTTC
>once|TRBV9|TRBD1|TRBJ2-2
CASSRDRAGTGELFF
TGTGCCAGCAGCCGCGACAGGGCTGGGACCGGGGAGCTGTTTTTT
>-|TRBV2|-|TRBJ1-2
CARAEGHILPNYGYTF
TGTGCCAGAGCGGAAGGACACATACTTCCTAACTATGGCTACACCTTC
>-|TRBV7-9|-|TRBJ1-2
CASSLRRGSSANGYTF
TGTGCCAGCAGCTTAAGACGTGGGTCATCGGCAAATGGCTACACCTTC
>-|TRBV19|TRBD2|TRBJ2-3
CASSVILAGLAPDTQYF
TGTGCCAGTAGTGTGATATTAGCGGGCCTGGCCCCAGATACGCAGTATTTT
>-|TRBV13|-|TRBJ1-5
CASSLGVLGNQPQHF
TGTGCCAGCAGCTTAGGCGTCTTGGGGAATCAGCCCCAGCATTTT
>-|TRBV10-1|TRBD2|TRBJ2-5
CASSNGAGGQETQYF
TGCGCCAGCAGTAATGGGGCGGGAGGTCAAGAGACCCAGTACTTC
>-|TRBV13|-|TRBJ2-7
CASSLLESSYEQYF
TGTGCCAGCAGCCTCTTGGAGAGCTCCTACGAGCAGTACTTC
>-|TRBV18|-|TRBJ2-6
CASSSQGSGANVLTF
TGTGCCAGCTCATCTCAGGGCTCTGGGGCCAACGTCCTGACTTTC
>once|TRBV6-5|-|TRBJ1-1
CASSYGKNTEAFF
TGTGCCAGCAGTTACGGGAAGAACACTGAAGCTTTCTTT
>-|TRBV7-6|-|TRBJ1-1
CASSLEGYGVTEAFF
TGTGCCAGCAGCTTAGAGGGCTATGGGGTGACTGAAGCTTTCTTT
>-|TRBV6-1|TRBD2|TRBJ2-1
CASSEGVAGADYNEQFF
TGTGCCAGCAGTGAAGGCGTGGCGGGAGCAGACTACAATGAGCAGTTCTTC
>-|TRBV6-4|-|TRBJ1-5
CASSDLRDKGISNQPQHF
TGTGCCAGCAGTGACCTCCGGGACAAGGGGATTAGCAATCAGCCCCAGCATTTT
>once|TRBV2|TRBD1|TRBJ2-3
CASMDRPSTDTQYF
TGTGCCAGCATGGACAGGCCTAGCACAGATACGCAGTATTTT
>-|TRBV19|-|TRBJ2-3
CASRHAGFDTQYF
TGTGCCAGTAGGCATGCGGGATTCGATACGCAGTATTTT
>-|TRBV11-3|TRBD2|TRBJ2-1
CASSPRTSGYAYNEQFF
TGTGCCAGCAGCCCTCGGACTAGCGGTTACGCCTACAATGAGCAGTTCTTC
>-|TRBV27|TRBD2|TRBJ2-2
CASSFSGRGELFF
TGTGCCAGCAGTTTTAGCGGGAGAGGGGAGCTGTTTTTT
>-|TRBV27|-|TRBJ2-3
CASSSLDLSTDTQYF
TGTGCCAGCAGTTCTCTGGACCTCAGCACAGATACGCAGTATTTT
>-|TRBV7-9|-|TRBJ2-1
CASSSLPREQFF
TGTGCCAGCAGCTCCCTCCCCCGAGAGCAGTTCTTC
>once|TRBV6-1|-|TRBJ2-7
CASSEARGGYEQYF
TGTGCCAGCAGTGAAGCGAGAGGTGGCTACGAGCAGTACTTC
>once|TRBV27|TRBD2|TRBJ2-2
CASSLLAGGPVGELFF
TGTGCCAGCAGTTTACTGGCGGGAGGGCCGGTCGGGGAGCTGTTTTTT
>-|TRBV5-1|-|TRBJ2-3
CASSSNRPDTQYF
TGCGCCAGCAGCTCAAACCGACCAGATACGCAGTATTTT
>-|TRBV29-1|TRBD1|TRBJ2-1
CSVLRTGRKFF
TGCAGCGTCCTCAGGACAGGGCGGAAGTTCTTC
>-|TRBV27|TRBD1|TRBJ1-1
CASSHRDRGSGTEAFF
TGTGCCAGCAGCCACCGGGACAGGGGATCGGGCACTGAAGCTTTCTTT
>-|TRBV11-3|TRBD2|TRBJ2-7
CASSSSGSPSYEQYF
TGTGCCAGCAGCTCTAGCGGGAGTCCCTCCTACGAGCAGTACTTC
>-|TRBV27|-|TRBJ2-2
CASSLRTVNTGELFF
TGTGCCAGCAGTTTGAGGACTGTCAACACCGGGGAGCTGTTTTTT
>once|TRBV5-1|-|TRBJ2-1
CASSFLLAGSSYNEQFF
TGCGCCAGCAGCTTCTTGCTTGCGGGAAGCTCCTACAATGAGCAGTTCTTC
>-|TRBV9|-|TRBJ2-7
CASSPNDGAKYF
TGTGCCAGCAGCCCAAACGACGGGGCGAAGTACTTC
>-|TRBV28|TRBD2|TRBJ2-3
CASSLGSGGGGTDTQYF
TGTGCCAGCAGTTTAGGGTCGGGCGGGGGAGGCACAGATACGCAGTATTTT
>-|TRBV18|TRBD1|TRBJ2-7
CASSPLPTGAHEQYF
TGTGCCAGCTCACCCTTACCGACAGGGGCCCACGAGCAGTACTTC
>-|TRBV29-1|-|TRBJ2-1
CSVDSGYEQFF
TGCAGCGTTGACTCCGGTTATGAGCAGTTCTTC
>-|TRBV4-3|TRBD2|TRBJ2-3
CASSQDYRAGGSDTQYF
TGCGCCAGCAGCCAAGATTACCGGGCGGGAGGTTCAGATACGCAGTATTTT
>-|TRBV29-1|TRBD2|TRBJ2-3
CSVDVAGTSTDTQYF
TGCAGCGTTGATGTAGCGGGGACGAGCACAGATACGCAGTATTTT
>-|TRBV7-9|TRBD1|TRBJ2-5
CASSPGTGLAGETQYF
TGTGCCAGCAGCCCGGGGACAGGCCTAGCAGGGGAGACCCAGTACTTC
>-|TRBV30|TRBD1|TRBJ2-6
CAWSRSMGQFGANVLTF
TGTGCCTGGAGCCGGTCGATGGGACAGTTTGGGGCCAACGTCCTGACTTTC
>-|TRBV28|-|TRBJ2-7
CASSPLVGPSSYEQYF
TGTGCCAGCAGCCCGTTAGTGGGCCCCAGCTCCTACGAGCAGTACTTC
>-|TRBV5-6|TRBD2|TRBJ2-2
CASSIGLAGGNTGELFF
TGTGCCAGCAGCATAGGACTAGCGGGAGGGAACACCGGGGAGCTGTTTTTT
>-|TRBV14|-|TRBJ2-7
CASSQGTWGAPYEQYF
TGTGCCAGCAGCCAAGGGACCTGGGGGGCCCCCTACGAGCAGTACTTC
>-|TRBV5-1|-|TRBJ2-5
CASSRDTGLETQYF
TGCGCCAGCAGCCGGGATACAGGGTTGGAGACCCAGTACTTC
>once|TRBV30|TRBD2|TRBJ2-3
CAWSSGRGTDTQYF
TGTGCCTGGTCTAGCGGGAGGGGCACAGATACGCAGTATTTT
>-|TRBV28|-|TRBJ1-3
CASSLFGGRLSGNTIYF
TGTGCCAGCAGTTTATTTGGGGGACGTCTCTCTGGAAACACCATATATTTT
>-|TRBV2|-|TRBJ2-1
CASSEGRLTEQFF
TGTGCCAGCAGTGAGGGCCGATTGACTGAGCAGTTCTTC
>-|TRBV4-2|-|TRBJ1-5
CASSQDFQGPFNQPQHF
TGTGCCAGCAGCCAAGATTTCCAGGGACCCTTCAATCAGCCCCAGCATTTT
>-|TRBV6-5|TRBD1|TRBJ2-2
CASSFGTGATGELFF
TGTGCCAGCAGTTTTGGGACAGGAGCCACCGGGGAGCTGTTTTTT
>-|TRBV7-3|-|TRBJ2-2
CASSLDDGELFF
TGTGCCAGCAGCTTAGATGATGGGGAGCTGTTTTTT
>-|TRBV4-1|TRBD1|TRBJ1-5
CASSPGQGAFQPQHF
TGCGCCAGCAGCCCAGGACAGGGAGCGTTTCAGCCCCAGCATTTT
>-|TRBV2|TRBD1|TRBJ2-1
CASSVDRGFSTGNEQFF
TGTGCCAGCAGTGTGGACAGGGGATTCAGTACAGGCAATGAGCAGTTCTTC
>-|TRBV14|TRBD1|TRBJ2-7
CASSPSPGQGRYEQYF
TGTGCCAGCAGCCCATCCCCGGGACAGGGTCGGTACGAGCAGTACTTC
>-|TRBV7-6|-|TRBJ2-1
CASSLNGGEQFF
TGTGCCAGCAGCTTGAATGGGGGTGAGCAGTTCTTC